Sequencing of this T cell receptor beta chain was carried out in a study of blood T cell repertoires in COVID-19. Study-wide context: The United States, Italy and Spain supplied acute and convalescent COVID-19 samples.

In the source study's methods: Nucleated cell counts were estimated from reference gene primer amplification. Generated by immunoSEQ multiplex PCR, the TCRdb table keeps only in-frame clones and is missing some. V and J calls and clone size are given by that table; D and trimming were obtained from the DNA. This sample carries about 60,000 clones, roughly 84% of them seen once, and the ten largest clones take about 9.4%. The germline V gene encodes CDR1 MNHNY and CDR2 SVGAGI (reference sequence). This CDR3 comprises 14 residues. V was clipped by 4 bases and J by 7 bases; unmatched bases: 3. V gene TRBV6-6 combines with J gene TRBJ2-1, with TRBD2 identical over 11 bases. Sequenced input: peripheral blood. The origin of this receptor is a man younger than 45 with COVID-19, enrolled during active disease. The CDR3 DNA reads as TGTGCCAGCAGTTTCACTAGCGGGGGAAATGAGCAGTTCTTC. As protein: CASSFTSGGNEQFF.